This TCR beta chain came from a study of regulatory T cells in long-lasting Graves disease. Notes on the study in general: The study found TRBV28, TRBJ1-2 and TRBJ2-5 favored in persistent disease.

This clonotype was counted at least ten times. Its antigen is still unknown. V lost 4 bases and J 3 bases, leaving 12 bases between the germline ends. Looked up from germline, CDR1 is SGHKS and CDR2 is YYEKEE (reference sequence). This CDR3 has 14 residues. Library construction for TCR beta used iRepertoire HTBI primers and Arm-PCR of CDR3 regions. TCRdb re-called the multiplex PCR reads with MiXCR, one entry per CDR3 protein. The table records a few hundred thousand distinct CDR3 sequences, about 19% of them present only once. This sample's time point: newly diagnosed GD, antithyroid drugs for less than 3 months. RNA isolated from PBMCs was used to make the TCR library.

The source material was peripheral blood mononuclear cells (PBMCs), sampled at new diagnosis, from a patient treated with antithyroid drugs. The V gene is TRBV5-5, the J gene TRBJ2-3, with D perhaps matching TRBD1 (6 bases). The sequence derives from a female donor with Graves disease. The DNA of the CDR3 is TGTGCCAGCAGCCCCGGACAGATTACAGATACGCAGTATTTT. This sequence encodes CASSPGQITDTQYF.